This T cell receptor (beta chain) appears in the sequencing data of a study of blood T cell repertoires in COVID-19. With 3 bases removed from V and 7 bases from J, the gap between germline ends came to 4 bases. This CDR3 spans 12 amino acids. Germline V CDR1 and CDR2: SGHTA, FQGNSA. The authors' processing: By means of reference gene primer amplification, nucleated cell counts were estimated. TCRdb's copy holds only in-frame clones and misses some; the assay was immunoSEQ multiplex PCR. V and J calls and clone size follow that table, whereas D and trimming were derived from the DNA. The sample yields 35,000 to 50,000 clones, around 89% seen once.

This TCR was sampled from a man between 70 and 80 years old with active COVID-19. The rearrangement uses TRBV7-2 and TRBJ1-6; D unresolved. Sequenced input: peripheral blood. CDR3 loop: CASSFPNSPLHF. The CDR3 region has the DNA TGTGCCAGCAGCTTTCCGAATTCACCCCTCCACTTT.